Following are 28 T cell receptor beta chains from one sample sequenced in a study of shared clonotypes between healthy human individuals. Sequencing used immunoSEQ multiplex PCR; TCRdb keeps in-frame clones, though not all of them. The sample consists of around 1.6 million clones, 95% to 99% of them appearing once. The sample was naive CD4+ T cells sorted from blood. Subset here: CD45RA+ positively selected. These receptor sequences come from a man aged 25-45 years in good health.

The chain combines TRBV14 with TRBJ2-1; D unclear. From germline, CDR1 is SGHDN and CDR2 FVKESK. The CDR3 is 16 residues long. Trimming left V 0 bases short and J 2 bases short, with 11 bases between. CDR3 nucleotide sequence: TGTGCCAGCAGCCAAGATTGGGCAGGTGCCTACAATGAGCAGTTCTTC. As protein: CASSQDWAGAYNEQFF.

Comment on this clone: Other DNA sequences within the sample encode an identical CDR3. This chain uses TRBV4-3 with TRBJ2-5; the D is unclear. V was pared by 1 base and J by 2 bases, with 5 bases between. Germline V gene lookup returns CDR1 LGHNA and CDR2 YSLEER. CDR3 size: 13 residues. As DNA, the CDR3 is TGCGCCAGCAGCCAAGCAGTACAAGAGACCCAGTACTTC. Its protein product is CASSQAVQETQYF.

In this sample, this clone turned up once. The rearrangement links TRBV19 to TRBJ1-2; D unclear. Germline V lookup: CDR1 LNHDA, CDR2 SQIVND (reference sequence). The CDR3 is made up of 14 amino acids. V shed 10 bases and J shed 4 bases, with 19 bases lying between them. The CDR3 region has the DNA TGTGCCACCTCCCCAGACCTCTATCGCTATGGCTACACCTTC. Translation: CATSPDLYRYGYTF.

The table lists this clone with a count of one. This chain uses TRBV4-3 with TRBJ2-1; 12 nucleotides agree with TRBD2. The CDR3 totals 17 residues. Trimming took 0 bases from V and 6 from J; bases not matched to a gene: 6. Looked up from germline, CDR1 is LGHNA and CDR2 is YSLEER. The CDR3 coding sequence is TGCGCCAGCAGCCAAGATATGCTAGCGGGAGGGGGCAATGAGCAGTTCTTC. Translation: CASSQDMLAGGGNEQFF.

The J gene is TRBJ2-1, the V gene TRBV7-2, with D unclear. The V gene's germline CDR1 is SGHTA and CDR2 FQGNSA. The V gene lost 1 base and the J gene lost 3 bases, with 10 bases spanning the gap. This CDR3 is 15 amino acids long. CDR3 protein: CASSLVRSVYNEQFF. The CDR3 bases are TGTGCCAGCAGCTTAGTCCGGAGCGTCTACAATGAGCAGTTCTTC.

This clone was seen once. The V gene is TRBV5-1, the J gene TRBJ1-2, with D tentatively TRBD1 (6 bases). V gave up 4 bases and J gave up 6 bases, with 13 bases separating them. The V gene's germline CDR1 is SGHRS and CDR2 YFSETQ. CDR3 size: 13 residues. CDR3 sequence (DNA): TGCGCCAGCAGCGGTTGGGGGGCTAATGGCTACACCTTC. Its protein is CASSGWGANGYTF.

This chain uses TRBV13 with TRBJ1-3; 11 bases fit TRBD1. The germline gives CDR1 PRHDT, CDR2 FYEKMQ (reference sequence). The CDR3 covers 15 residues. V shed 5 bases and J 3 bases; nucleotides not matched to a gene: 3. CDR3 sequence (DNA): TGTGCCAGCAGCCAGGACAGGGGGCTTGGAAACACCATATATTTT. Protein sequence: CASSQDRGLGNTIYF.

The chain uses TRBV5-8 and TRBJ1-5; D unclear. CDR3 size: 18 residues. V dropped 0 bases and J dropped 2 bases, with 18 bases sitting between them. Germline lookup yields CDR1 SGHTS and CDR2 YDEGEE. CDR3 sequence: CASSLGILGSSGNQPQHF. CDR3 nucleotides: TGTGCCAGCAGCTTGGGAATATTGGGGTCAAGCGGCAATCAGCCCCAGCATTTT.

V is TRBV9 and J is TRBJ2-4, with D possibly being TRBD1 (5 bases). Germline assignment: CDR1 SGDLS and CDR2 YYNGEE. The CDR3 loop spans 14 amino acids. V lost 1 base, J lost 8 bases, and 13 bases lay in between. The CDR3 DNA follows: TGTGCCAGCAGCGTATCGCACAGGAATGACATTCAGTACTTC. Translating it yields CASSVSHRNDIQYF. Drawing the rest from reference TRBV9 and TRBJ2-4, the complete variable domain is DSGVTQTPKHLITATGQRVTLRCSPRSGDLSVYWYQQSLDQGLQFLIQYYNGEERAKGNILERFSAQQFPDLHSELNLSSLELGDSALYFCASSVSHRNDIQYFGAGTRLSVL.

The rearrangement uses TRBV11-2 and TRBJ2-5, with D hard to call. The CDR3 runs 13 residues. Germline-derived CDR1 and CDR2 are SGHAT and FQNNGV. Trimming cost V 3 bases and J 1 base, with 6 bases left between them. CDR3 coding DNA: TGTGCCAGCAGCTTCGGAACCCAAGAGACCCAGTACTTC. It yields the protein CASSFGTQETQYF.

The CDR3 protein is CASSQRQGPQNTEAFF. The CDR3 nucleotides read TGTGCCAGCAGCCAACGACAGGGGCCTCAGAACACTGAAGCTTTCTTT. This chain joins TRBV7-9 and TRBJ1-1, with 8 positions matching TRBD1. The ends lost 5 bases at V and 1 base at J; junction bases unmatched: 9. The CDR3 extends over 16 amino acids. Looked up from germline, CDR1 is SEHNR and CDR2 is FQNEAQ (reference sequence).

In this sample, this clone turned up once. This rearrangement joins TRBV27 to TRBJ1-1, with unresolved D. The V end lost 6 bases, the J end lost 0 bases, and 11 bases lay between the germline ends. Germline V gene sequence: CDR1 MNHEY, CDR2 SMNVEV (reference sequence). The CDR3 runs to 14 residues. The CDR3: CASSYRGMNTEAFF. The CDR3 DNA follows: TGTGCCAGCAGCTACAGAGGAATGAACACTGAAGCTTTCTTT.

The chain is built from TRBV11-2 and TRBJ2-1; 8 positions match TRBD2. The V gene's germline CDR1 is SGHAT and CDR2 FQNNGV. J was trimmed by 1 base and V by 5 bases; bases with no gene match: 4. The length of the CDR3 is 15 residues. The chain's CDR3 is CASSPLAGSYNEQFF. In DNA form, the CDR3 reads TGTGCCAGCAGCCCCTTAGCGGGGTCCTACAATGAGCAGTTCTTC. The full variable domain, with the rest looked up from reference TRBV11-2 and TRBJ2-1, is EAGVAQSPRYKIIEKRQSVAFWCNPISGHATLYWYQQILGQGPKLLIQFQNNGVVDDSQLPKDRFSAERLKGVDSTLKIQPAKLEDSAVYLCASSPLAGSYNEQFFGPGTRLTVL.

This clone showed up just once. The chain is built from TRBV12-2 and TRBJ2-2. TRBV12-2 counts as a pseudogene. The CDR3 contains 14 residues. The CDR3 DNA follows: TGTGCAAGTCGCTTCCGACCCCTTCCCGGGGAGCTGTTTTTT. Residues: CASRFRPLPGELFF.

This CDR3 reads CAIVGGGSYNEQFF. As DNA, the CDR3 is TGTGCCATTGTTGGCGGCGGGAGCTACAATGAGCAGTTCTTC. J is TRBJ2-1 and V is TRBV28; TRBD2 matches at 7 bases. Germline CDR1 reads MDHEN; CDR2 reads SYDVKM. The CDR3 has 14 residues. V gave up 10 bases and J gave up 3 bases; unmatched junction bases: 9.

The chain recombines TRBV7-9 with TRBJ2-2; 9 bases line up with TRBD2. The CDR3 has 15 amino acids. V was clipped by 5 bases and J by 6 bases; unmatched bases: 7. Germline V gene data show CDR1 as SEHNR and CDR2 as FQNEAQ (reference sequence). This CDR3 reads CASSASGVGAGELFF. The DNA of the CDR3 is TGTGCCAGCAGCGCTAGCGGGGTGGGCGCCGGGGAGCTGTTTTTT. The variable domain in full, with the rest retrieved from reference TRBV7-9 and TRBJ2-2, is DTGVSQNPRHKITKRGQNVTFRCDPISEHNRLYWYRQTLGQGPEFLTYFQNEAQLEKSRLLSDRFSAERPKGSFSTLEIQRTEQGDSAMYLCASSASGVGAGELFFGEGSRLTVL.

The chain employs TRBV10-2 and TRBJ2-5; a possible D gene is TRBD2 (5 bases). CDR1 is WSHSY, CDR2 SAAADI, per germline. CDR3 length equals 13 residues. Between the trimmed V and J ends, which lost 7 bases and 5 bases, there was a span of 14 bases. CDR3 sequence: CASTQLVTETQYF. The CDR3 DNA reads as TGCGCCAGCACACAACTAGTTACGGAGACCCAGTACTTC.

The chain combines TRBV27 with TRBJ1-4; weak D call: TRBD1 (6 bases). Germline assignment: CDR1 MNHEY and CDR2 SMNVEV (reference sequence). V was trimmed by 4 bases and J by 0 bases, leaving 24 bases between them. The CDR3 length is 20 residues. The CDR3 region has the DNA TGTGCCAGCAGTTCCCGACCACTACAAGACAGGAGATCAACTAATGAAAAACTGTTTTTT. Translation: CASSSRPLQDRRSTNEKLFF. Full variable domain (outside the CDR3, taken from reference TRBV27 and TRBJ1-4): EAQVTQNPRYLITVTGKKLTVTCSQNMNHEYMSWYRQDPGLGLRQIYYSMNVEVTDKGDVPEGYKVSRKEKRNFPLILESPSPNQTSLYFCASSSRPLQDRRSTNEKLFFGSGTQLSVL.

The chain links TRBV5-1 to TRBJ2-4, with a tentative D call TRBD1 (5 bases). This CDR3 comprises 16 residues. The V end lost 2 bases, the J end lost 0 bases, and 12 bases lay between the germline ends. Germline CDR1 is SGHRS and CDR2 is YFSETQ. The CDR3 here is CASSFGHSRAKNIQYF. As DNA, the CDR3 is TGCGCCAGCAGCTTCGGACATTCCCGAGCCAAAAACATTCAGTACTTC.

Worth noting for this clone: Different DNA sequences within this sample yield the same CDR3. The rearrangement joins TRBV5-1 to TRBJ2-7; 12 bases are shared with TRBD2. This CDR3 has 16 residues. Germline lookup yields CDR1 SGHRS and CDR2 YFSETQ. V shed 0 bases, J shed 4 bases, and the junction held 5 bases outside the gene matches. As DNA, the CDR3 is TGCGCCAGCAGCTTGGGACTAGCGGGAGTTAGGTACGAGCAGTACTTC. It yields the protein CASSLGLAGVRYEQYF.

The rearrangement links TRBV30 to TRBJ1-1; D remains ambiguous. CDR1 and CDR2 from the germline V gene are GTSNPN and SVGIG (reference sequence). Trimming removed 3 bases from V and 5 bases from J, with 22 bases in between. The CDR3 totals 16 residues. The chain's CDR3 is CAWRPLGRSRRTEAFF. The CDR3 DNA is TGTGCCTGGAGACCCTTAGGGCGAAGTAGACGGACTGAAGCTTTCTTT.

The genes are TRBV19 and TRBJ1-5; D is unclear. The CDR3 has 14 amino acids. The germline CDR1 and CDR2 sequences are LNHDA and SQIVND (reference sequence). V was trimmed by 7 bases and J by 2 bases, leaving 12 bases between them. The CDR3 nucleotides are TGTGCCAGTACGGGTGGAAGGGGCAATCAGCCCCAGCATTTT. Translating gives CASTGGRGNQPQHF.

This clone was recorded only once. The chain carries TRBV9 and TRBJ2-2; 7 nucleotides align to TRBD1. J lost 2 bases, V lost 3 bases, and 4 bases had no gene match. Per germline, CDR1 SGDLS and CDR2 YYNGEE. The CDR3 is made up of 15 amino acids. This CDR3 reads CASSERTGNTGELFF. In DNA form, the CDR3 reads TGTGCCAGCAGCGAAAGGACAGGTAACACCGGGGAGCTGTTTTTT.

Of note for this clone: The sample has other DNA sequences that encode this CDR3 too. The chain carries TRBV5-1 and TRBJ2-7; D is unresolved. CDR3 length: 14 amino acids. The V and J ends lost 0 bases and 2 bases respectively, with 9 bases between them. Germline V gene sequence: CDR1 SGHRS, CDR2 YFSETQ. CDR3 in DNA: TGCGCCAGCAGCTTGGGTGGCAGAACCTACGAGCAGTACTTC. It translates to CASSLGGRTYEQYF. Combining the CDR3 with reference TRBV5-1 and TRBJ2-7 gives the whole variable domain KAGVTQTPRYLIKTRGQQVTLSCSPISGHRSVSWYQQTPGQGLQFLFEYFSETQRNKGNFPGRFSGRQFSNSRSEMNVSTLELGDSALYLCASSLGGRTYEQYFGPGTRLTVT.

The rearrangement links TRBV20-1 to TRBJ1-5, with D hard to call. CDR1 and CDR2 (germline): DFQATT, SNEGSKA (reference sequence). CDR3 length: 11 residues. V lost 6 bases and J lost 12, with 15 bases in between. CDR3 nucleotides: TGCAGTGCGGGTGCCAGCCTGGTCCAGCATTTT. Its translation is CSAGASLVQHF.

The chain is built from TRBV5-8 and TRBJ2-7; the D is unclear. Germline V gene sequence: CDR1 SGHTS, CDR2 YDEGEE. V shed 0 bases and J shed 3 bases, with 25 bases lying between them. CDR3 size: 19 residues. CDR3 bases: TGTGCCAGCAGCTTGGCCCTAGGAGAAAGCTTAAGTAGGGACTACGAGCAGTACTTC. Residues: CASSLALGESLSRDYEQYF.

This rearrangement joins TRBV30 to TRBJ2-1; 7 bases agree with TRBD1. V lost 3 bases to trimming and J lost 6 bases; unmatched junction nucleotides: 11. CDR1 and CDR2 from the germline V gene are GTSNPN and SVGIG (reference sequence). This CDR3 region has 15 residues. CDR3 in DNA: TGTGCCTGGAGCCTTAAGACAGGGTCCATCAATGAGCAGTTCTTC. The encoded protein is CAWSLKTGSINEQFF.

The CDR3 DNA sequence: TGCGCCAGCAGCGGTGTGGGGCTAGCGGGAGCAGGTGAGCAGTTCTTC. Translating it yields CASSGVGLAGAGEQFF. The chain is built from TRBV5-1 and TRBJ2-1; 10 bases agree with TRBD2. This CDR3 has 16 residues. V lost 4 bases, J lost 9 bases, and 13 bases stayed unmatched. Germline V gives CDR1 SGHRS, CDR2 YFSETQ.